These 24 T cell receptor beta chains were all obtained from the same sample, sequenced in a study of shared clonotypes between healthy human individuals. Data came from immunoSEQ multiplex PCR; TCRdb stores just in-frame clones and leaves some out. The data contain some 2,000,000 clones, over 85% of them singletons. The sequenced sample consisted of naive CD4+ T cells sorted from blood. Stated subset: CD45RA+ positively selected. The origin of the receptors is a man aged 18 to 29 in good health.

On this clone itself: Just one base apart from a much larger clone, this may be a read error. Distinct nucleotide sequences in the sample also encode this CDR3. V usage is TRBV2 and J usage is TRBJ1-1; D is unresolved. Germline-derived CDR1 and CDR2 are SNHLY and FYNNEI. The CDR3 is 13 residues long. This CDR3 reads CASREEMNTEAFF. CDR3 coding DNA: TGTGCCAGCAGAGAAGAGATGAACACTGAAGCTTTCTTT.

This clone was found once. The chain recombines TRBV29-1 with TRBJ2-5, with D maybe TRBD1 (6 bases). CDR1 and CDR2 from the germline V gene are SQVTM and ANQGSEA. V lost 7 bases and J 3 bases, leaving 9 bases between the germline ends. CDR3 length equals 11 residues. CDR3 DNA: TGCAGCGCGGGACAAGAAGAGACCCAGTACTTC. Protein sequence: CSAGQEETQYF. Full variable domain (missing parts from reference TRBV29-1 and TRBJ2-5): SAVISQKPSRDICQRGTSLTIQCQVDSQVTMMFWYRQQPGQSLTLIATANQGSEATYESGFVIDKFPISRPNLTFSTLTVSNMSPEDSSIYLCSAGQEETQYFGPGTRLLVL.

The CDR3 reads CSVGDRGSVGNTEAFF. The CDR3 DNA reads as TGCAGCGTTGGGGACAGGGGAAGTGTGGGGAACACTGAAGCTTTCTTT. The chain links TRBV29-1 to TRBJ1-1, with 10 bases lining up with TRBD1. The CDR3 totals 16 residues. Germline V gene data show CDR1 as SQVTM and CDR2 as ANQGSEA. Germline trimming cut 4 bases from V and 1 base from J; bases unmatched to any gene: 9.

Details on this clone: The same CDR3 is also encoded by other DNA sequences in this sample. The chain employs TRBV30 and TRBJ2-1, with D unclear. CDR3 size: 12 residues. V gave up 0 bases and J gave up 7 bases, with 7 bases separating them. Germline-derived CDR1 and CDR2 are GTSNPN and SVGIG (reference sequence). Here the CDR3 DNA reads TGTGCCTGGAGTGTCGGTCGAAATGAGCAGTTCTTC. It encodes CAWSVGRNEQFF.

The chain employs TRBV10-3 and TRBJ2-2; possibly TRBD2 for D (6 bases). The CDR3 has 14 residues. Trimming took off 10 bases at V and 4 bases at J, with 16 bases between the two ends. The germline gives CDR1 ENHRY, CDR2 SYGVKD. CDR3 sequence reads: CATTGELSTGELFF. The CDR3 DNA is TGTGCCACCACGGGGGAGTTAAGCACCGGGGAGCTGTTTTTT.

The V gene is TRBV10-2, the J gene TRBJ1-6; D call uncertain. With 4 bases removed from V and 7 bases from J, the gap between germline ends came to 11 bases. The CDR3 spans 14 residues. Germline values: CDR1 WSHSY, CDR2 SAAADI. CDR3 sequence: CASSVAGGNSPLHF. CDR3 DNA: TGCGCCAGCAGTGTTGCAGGTGGGAATTCACCCCTCCACTTT.

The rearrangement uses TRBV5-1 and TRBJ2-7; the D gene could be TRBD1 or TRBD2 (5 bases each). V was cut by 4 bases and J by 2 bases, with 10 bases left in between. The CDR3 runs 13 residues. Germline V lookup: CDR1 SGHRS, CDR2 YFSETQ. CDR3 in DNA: TGCGCCAGCAGCCGGGGCATTACCTACGAGCAGTACTTC. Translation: CASSRGITYEQYF.

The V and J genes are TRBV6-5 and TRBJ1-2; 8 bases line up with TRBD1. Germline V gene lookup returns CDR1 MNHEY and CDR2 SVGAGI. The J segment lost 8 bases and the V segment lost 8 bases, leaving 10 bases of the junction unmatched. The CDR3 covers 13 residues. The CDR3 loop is CASARGRDWGYTF. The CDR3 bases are TGTGCCAGCGCCAGGGGGCGAGATTGGGGCTACACCTTC.

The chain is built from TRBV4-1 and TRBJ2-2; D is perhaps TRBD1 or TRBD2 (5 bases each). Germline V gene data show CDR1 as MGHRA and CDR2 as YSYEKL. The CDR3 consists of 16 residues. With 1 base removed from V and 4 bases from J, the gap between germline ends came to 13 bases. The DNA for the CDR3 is TGCGCCAGCAGCCAAGTGGGGTCGGGGACCACCGGGGAGCTGTTTTTT. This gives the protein CASSQVGSGTTGELFF.

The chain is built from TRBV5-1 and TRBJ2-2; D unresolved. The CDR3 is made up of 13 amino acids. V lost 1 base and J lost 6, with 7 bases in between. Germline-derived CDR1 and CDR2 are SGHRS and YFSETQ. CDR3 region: CASSLISAGELFF. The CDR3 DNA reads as TGCGCCAGCAGCTTGATCTCTGCCGGGGAGCTGTTTTTT.

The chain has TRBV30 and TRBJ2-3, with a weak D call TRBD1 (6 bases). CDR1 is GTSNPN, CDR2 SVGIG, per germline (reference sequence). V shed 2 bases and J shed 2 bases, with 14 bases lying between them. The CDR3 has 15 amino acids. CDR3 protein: CAWSPTGSLTDTQYF. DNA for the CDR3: TGTGCCTGGAGTCCTACAGGGAGCCTCACAGATACGCAGTATTTT.

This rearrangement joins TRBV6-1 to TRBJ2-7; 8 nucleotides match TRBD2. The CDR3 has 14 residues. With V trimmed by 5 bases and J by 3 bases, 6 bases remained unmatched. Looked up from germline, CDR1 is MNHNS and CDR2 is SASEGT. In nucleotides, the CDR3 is TGTGCCAGCAGTACTAGCGGAGGCAACTACGAGCAGTACTTC. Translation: CASSTSGGNYEQYF.

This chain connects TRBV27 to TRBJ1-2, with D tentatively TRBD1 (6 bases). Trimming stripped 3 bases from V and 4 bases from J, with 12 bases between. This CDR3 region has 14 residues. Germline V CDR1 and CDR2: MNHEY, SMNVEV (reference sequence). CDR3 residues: CASSFTGYGYGYTF. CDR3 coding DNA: TGTGCCAGCAGTTTCACAGGGTACGGCTATGGCTACACCTTC.

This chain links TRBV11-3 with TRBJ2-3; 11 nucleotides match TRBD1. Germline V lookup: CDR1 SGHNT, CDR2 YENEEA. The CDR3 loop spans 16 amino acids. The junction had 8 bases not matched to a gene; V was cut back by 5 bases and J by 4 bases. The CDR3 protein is CASSPPPGQGADTQYF. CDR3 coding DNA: TGTGCCAGCAGCCCCCCCCCGGGACAGGGGGCAGATACGCAGTATTTT.

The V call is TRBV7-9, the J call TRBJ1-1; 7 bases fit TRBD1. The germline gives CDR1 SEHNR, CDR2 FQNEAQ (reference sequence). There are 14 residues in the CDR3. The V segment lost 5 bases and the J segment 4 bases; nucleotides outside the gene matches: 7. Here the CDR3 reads CASSPSAGGTEAFF. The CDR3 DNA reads TGTGCCAGCAGCCCAAGTGCAGGGGGCACTGAAGCTTTCTTT. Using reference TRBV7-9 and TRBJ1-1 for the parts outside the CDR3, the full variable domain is DTGVSQNPRHKITKRGQNVTFRCDPISEHNRLYWYRQTLGQGPEFLTYFQNEAQLEKSRLLSDRFSAERPKGSFSTLEIQRTEQGDSAMYLCASSPSAGGTEAFFGQGTRLTVV.

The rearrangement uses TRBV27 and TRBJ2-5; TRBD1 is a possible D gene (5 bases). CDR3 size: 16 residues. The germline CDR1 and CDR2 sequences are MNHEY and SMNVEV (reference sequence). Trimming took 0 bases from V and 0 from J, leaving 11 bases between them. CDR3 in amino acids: CASSLSSAGYQETQYF. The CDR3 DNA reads TGTGCCAGCAGTTTATCGTCGGCAGGGTACCAAGAGACCCAGTACTTC.

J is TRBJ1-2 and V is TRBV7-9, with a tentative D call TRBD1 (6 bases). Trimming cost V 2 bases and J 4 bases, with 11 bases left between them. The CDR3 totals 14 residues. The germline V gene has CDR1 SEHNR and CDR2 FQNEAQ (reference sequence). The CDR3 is CASSLKQGGYGYTF. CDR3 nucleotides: TGTGCCAGCAGCTTAAAACAGGGTGGCTATGGCTACACCTTC.

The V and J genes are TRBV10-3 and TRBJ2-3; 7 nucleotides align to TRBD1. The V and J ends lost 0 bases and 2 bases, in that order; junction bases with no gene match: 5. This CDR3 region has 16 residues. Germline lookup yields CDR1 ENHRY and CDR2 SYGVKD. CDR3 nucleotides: TGTGCCATCAGTGAGTCTAGGGGGCAGTCCACAGATACGCAGTATTTT. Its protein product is CAISESRGQSTDTQYF.

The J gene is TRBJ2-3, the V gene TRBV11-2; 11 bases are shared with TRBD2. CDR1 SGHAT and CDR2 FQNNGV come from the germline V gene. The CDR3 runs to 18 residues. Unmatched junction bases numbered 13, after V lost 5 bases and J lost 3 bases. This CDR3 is CASSPNGLAGVRTDTQYF. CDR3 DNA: TGTGCCAGCAGCCCGAACGGACTAGCGGGCGTTCGGACAGATACGCAGTATTTT.

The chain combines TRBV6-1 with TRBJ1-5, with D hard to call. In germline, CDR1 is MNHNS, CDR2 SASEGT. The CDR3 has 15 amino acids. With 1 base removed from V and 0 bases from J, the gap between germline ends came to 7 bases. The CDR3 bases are TGTGCCAGCAGTGAAGGGACTAATAGCAATCAGCCCCAGCATTTT. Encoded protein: CASSEGTNSNQPQHF.

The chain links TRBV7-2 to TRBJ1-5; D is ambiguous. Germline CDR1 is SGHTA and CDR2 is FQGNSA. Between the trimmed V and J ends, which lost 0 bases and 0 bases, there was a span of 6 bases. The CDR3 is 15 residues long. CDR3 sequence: CASSLAVNSNQPQHF. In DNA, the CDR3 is TGTGCCAGCAGCTTAGCAGTAAATAGCAATCAGCCCCAGCATTTT. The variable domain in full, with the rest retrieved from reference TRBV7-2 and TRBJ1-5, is GAGVSQSPSNKVTEKGKDVELRCDPISGHTALYWYRQSLGQGLEFLIYFQGNSAPDKSGLPSDRFSAERTGGSVSTLTIQRTQQEDSAVYLCASSLAVNSNQPQHFGDGTRLSIL.

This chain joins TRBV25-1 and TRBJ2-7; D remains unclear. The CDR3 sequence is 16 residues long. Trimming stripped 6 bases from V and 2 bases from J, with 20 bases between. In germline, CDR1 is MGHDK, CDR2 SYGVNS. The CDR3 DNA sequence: TGTGCCAGCAGGCACCCGAGGAGAAGGGTCGCCTACGAGCAGTACTTC. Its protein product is CASRHPRRRVAYEQYF.

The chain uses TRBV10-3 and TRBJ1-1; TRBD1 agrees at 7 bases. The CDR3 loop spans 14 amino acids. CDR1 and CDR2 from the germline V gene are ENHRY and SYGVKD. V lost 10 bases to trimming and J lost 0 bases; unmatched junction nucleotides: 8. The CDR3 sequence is CATVRGTLNTEAFF. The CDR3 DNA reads TGTGCCACCGTCAGGGGGACTCTGAACACTGAAGCTTTCTTT.

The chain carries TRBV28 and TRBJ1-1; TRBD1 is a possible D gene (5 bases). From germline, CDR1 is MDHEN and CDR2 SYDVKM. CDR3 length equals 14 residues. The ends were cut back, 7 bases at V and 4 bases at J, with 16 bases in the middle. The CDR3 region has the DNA TGTGCCAGCACCTCACCGGCAGGGAGCACTGAAGCTTTCTTT. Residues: CASTSPAGSTEAFF.